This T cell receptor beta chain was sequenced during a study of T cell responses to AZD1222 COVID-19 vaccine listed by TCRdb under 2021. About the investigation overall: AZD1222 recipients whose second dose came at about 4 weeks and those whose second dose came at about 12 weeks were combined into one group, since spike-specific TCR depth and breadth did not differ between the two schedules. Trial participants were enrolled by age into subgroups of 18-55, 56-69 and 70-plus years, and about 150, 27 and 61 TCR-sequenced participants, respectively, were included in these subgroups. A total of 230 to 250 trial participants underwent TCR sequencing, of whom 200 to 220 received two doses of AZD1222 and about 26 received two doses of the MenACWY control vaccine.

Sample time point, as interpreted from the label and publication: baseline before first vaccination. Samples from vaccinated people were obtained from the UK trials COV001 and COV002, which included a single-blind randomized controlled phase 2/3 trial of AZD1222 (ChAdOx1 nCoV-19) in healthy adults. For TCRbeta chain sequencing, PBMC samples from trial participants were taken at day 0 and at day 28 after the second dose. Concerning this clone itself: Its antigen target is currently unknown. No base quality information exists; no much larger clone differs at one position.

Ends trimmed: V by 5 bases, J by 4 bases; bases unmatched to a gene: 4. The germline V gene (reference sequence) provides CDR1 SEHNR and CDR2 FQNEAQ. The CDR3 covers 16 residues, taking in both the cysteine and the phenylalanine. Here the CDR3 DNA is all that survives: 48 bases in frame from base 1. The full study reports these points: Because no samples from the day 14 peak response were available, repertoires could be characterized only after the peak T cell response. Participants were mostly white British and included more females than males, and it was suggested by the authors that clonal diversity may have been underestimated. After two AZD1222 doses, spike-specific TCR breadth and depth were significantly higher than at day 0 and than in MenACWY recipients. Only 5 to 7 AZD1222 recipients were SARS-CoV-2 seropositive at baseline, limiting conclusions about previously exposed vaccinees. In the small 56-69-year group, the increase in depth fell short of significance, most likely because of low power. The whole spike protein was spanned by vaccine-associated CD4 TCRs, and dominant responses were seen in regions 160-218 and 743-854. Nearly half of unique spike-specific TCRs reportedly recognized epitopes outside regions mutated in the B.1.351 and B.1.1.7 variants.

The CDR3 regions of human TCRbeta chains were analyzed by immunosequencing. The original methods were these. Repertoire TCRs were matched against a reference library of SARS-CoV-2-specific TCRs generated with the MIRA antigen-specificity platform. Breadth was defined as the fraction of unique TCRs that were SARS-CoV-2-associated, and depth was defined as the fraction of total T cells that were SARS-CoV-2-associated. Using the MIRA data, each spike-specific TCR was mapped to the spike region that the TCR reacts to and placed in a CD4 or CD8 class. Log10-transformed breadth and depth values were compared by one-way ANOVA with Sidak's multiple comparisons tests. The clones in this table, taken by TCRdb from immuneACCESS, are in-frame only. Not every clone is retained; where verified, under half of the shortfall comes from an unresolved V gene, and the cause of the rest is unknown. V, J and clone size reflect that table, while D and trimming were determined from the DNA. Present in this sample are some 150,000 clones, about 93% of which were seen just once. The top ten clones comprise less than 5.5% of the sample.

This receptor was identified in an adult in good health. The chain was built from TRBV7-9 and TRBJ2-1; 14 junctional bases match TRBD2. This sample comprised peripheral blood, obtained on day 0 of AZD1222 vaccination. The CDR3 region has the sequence CASSRGLAGAYNEQFF. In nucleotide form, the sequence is TGTGCCAGCAGCCGGGGACTAGCGGGGGCATACAATGAGCAGTTCTTC.